The present TCR beta chain was sequenced within a study of beta chain features in type 1 diabetes (dated by TCRdb to about 2018). In terms of the full investigation: Patients and healthy donors did not differ in mean age, gender distribution, total cell number or subset yield. A total of about 100,000,000 sorted cells were examined across all samples, and RNA yield correlated strongly with the number of cells per subset. The study compared TCRB repertoires of sorted circulating CD4+ T cell subsets between recently diagnosed type 1 diabetes patients and matched healthy donors. Regulatory and stem cell-like memory subsets were obtained from only 8 patients and about eight healthy donors, while naive and central memory subsets were obtained from all 28 donors. Study-level results and caveats: Sequencing cDNA rather than genomic DNA could over-represent highly expressing activated cells, although activation and CD3 levels did not differ between groups. A moderate but significant shortening of TCRB CDR3 length was observed in type 1 diabetes patients in all four CD4+ subsets. At VDJ recombination sites, patients with type 1 diabetes made fewer insertions and deleted more nucleotides, a pattern implying thymic rearrangement abnormalities. Naive, central memory and regulatory TCRB repertoires appeared more similar among patients than among healthy donors. PCR may preferentially amplify shorter templates, but because patient and control samples were amplified and corrected together, any resulting skew would affect both groups equally. Only small numbers of individuals were included in the HLA sub-analyses, which left unresolved whether HLA type had any influence on TCRB rearrangement.

The entire amount of isolated RNA was reverse transcribed using the High Capacity cDNA Reverse Transcription Kit, so the sequenced TCRB transcripts were expressed ones. Deep immunoSEQ sequencing was applied to naive, central memory and regulatory T cell samples, giving an average of roughly 3.5 million total reads per sample. Sorted cells were lysed in RLT buffer and RNA was extracted with DNase-treated RNeasy Micro or Mini kits, depending on cell number. Each cell subset was processed on its own to prevent cross-contamination, while patient and healthy donor samples were processed together. TCRB sequences were amplified from cDNA with the immunoSEQ multiplex PCR, producing 87-bp fragments spanning the CDR3 region. Amplicons were sequenced on the Illumina HiSeq platform. The authors' analysis ran thus. Synthetic template baselines were used to correct PCR bias computationally, reads within Hamming distance 2 were collapsed, and singletons that could not be merged were discarded. Reads were aligned against IMGT to assign V, D and J genes, CDR3 length and insertions or deletions at six rearrangement sites. Within each subset, clonotype counts were normalized to sorted cell number, and only after that were true diversity and Gini coefficients computed with the tcR R package. The overlap coefficient, calculated on TCRB nucleotide sequences, was used to measure repertoire sharing. As a proxy for the pre-selection repertoire, out-of-frame TCRB sequences from naive cells were analyzed. This is the immuneACCESS table as TCRdb keeps it, with only in-frame sequences that have V and J called. A part of the clones is gone; compared with another copy, unresolved V genes explain less than half, and the rest is unexplained. V and J calls and clone size are as listed in that table; D and trimming were resolved from the DNA. The sample contains 240,000 or so clones, roughly two thirds of them found a single time. The biggest ten clones account for about 0.051% of the sample.

Regarding this clone: Its binding antigen is unknown. No base quality information exists; no much larger clone differs at one position.

Each donor gave one peripheral blood draw, averaging approximately 120 mL, which was collected into heparinised tubes. Naive, central memory, regulatory and stem cell-like memory CD4+ T cells were sorted on a BD FACSAria II using a panel including CD45RO, CCR7, CD25, CD127, CD95 and CD27. Purity was above 95% for every sorted population. PBMCs were separated immediately by Lymphoprep density gradient centrifugation and were stained directly, without being cultured. To minimize batch effects, samples were stained and sorted in pairs, one healthy donor with one patient per experiment. The germline V gene provides CDR1 SQVTM and CDR2 ANQGSEA. The CDR3 starts with the cysteine, ends with the phenylalanine, and has 12 residues. CDR3 DNA only is kept here, 36 bases in frame from base 1. V is pared back by 4 bases and J by 6 bases, with 10 bases lying between the germline termini.

This chain is built from TRBV29-1 and TRBJ2-1; TRBD1 could be the D gene, as 5 bases match. The TCR originated in a man aged 25 to 40 in good health. Sequencing used naive CD4+ T cells from blood. The cell subset or site label corresponds to: true naive CD4+ T cells. The CDR3 region reads CSVGGSLNEQFF. The DNA sequence is as follows: TGCAGCGTTGGGGGCAGCCTCAATGAGCAGTTCTTC.